This T cell receptor (beta chain) is drawn from a study of CD4 T cells in relation to SARS-CoV-2 and coronaviruses. On the study more broadly: PBMCs were cultured with antigen for less than twelve days before TCR beta sequencing. The negative reference was HIV-1 Nef peptide pool or peptide-free culture.

Germline CDR1 is SGHVS and CDR2 is FQNEAQ. V was pared by 6 bases and J by 1 base, with 12 bases between. The CDR3 covers 14 residues. CD4+ T cells from unexposed donors were obtained before the COVID-19 pandemic (2011-2018). After about ten days of culture, CD4+ T cells were isolated. Cells permitting, SARS-CoV-2 S/N and four cold-coronavirus spikes were tested on unexposed-donor CD4+ T cells. The repertoire was sequenced with immunoSEQ multiplex PCR; TCRdb's copy has only in-frame clones and lacks some. The sample lists about 29,000 clones; about three quarters were seen once. In the case of this clone: The antigen is unknown. Other DNA sequences in this sample translate to the same CDR3.

The sample was CD4+ T cells from PBMCs, cultured in vitro. The V call is TRBV7-8, the J call TRBJ1-1, with D possibly matching TRBD1 (5 bases). This receptor was identified in a human donor in good health. CDR3 amino acids: CASSPREGNTEAFF. CDR3 DNA: TGTGCCAGCAGTCCCAGGGAGGGGAACACTGAAGCTTTCTTT.